Included here is one T cell receptor (beta chain) sequence, with context. This sample is part of a study of blood T cell repertoires in COVID-19. For the study at large: Sites in the United States, Italy and Spain provided acute and convalescent COVID-19 samples. The cDNA or gDNA used as material had been derived from T cells, B-cell-depleted T cells, or PBMCs.

Per the authors' pipeline: Amplification from reference gene primers served as the basis for estimated nucleated cell counts. Sequencing used immunoSEQ multiplex PCR; TCRdb keeps in-frame clones, though not all of them. The V and J calls and clone size come from that table; D and trimming were worked out from the DNA. The sample yields about 270,000 clones, more than 70% seen once. The TCR originated in a woman between 18 and 30 years old with acute or convalescent COVID-19. The sequenced sample consisted of peripheral blood.

CDR3 coding DNA: TGTGCCTGGGGACAAATTTTAAACACCATATATTTT. It specifies CAWGQILNTIYF. The chain recombines TRBV30 with TRBJ1-3, with D maybe TRBD1 (5 bases). V was cut by 5 bases and J by 6 bases, with 11 bases left in between. Germline lookup yields CDR1 GTSNPN and CDR2 SVGIG (reference sequence). This CDR3 contains 12 residues.